This is a list of T cell receptor beta chains from one sample in a study of T cell repertoires in cytomegalovirus infection. TCRdb called the reads again in MiXCR, with one record for every CDR3 protein. The data show approximately 400,000 distinct CDR3 sequences, 31% seen once. Specimen: PBMCs. The receptors derive from a human donor in good health (CMV status not recorded). Some clones in this sample may be carry-over from other donors' samples. The CDR3 runs from the conserved cysteine through the conserved F or W. Each record gives: D gene, clone size, J gene, V gene, CDR3 DNA, CDR3 protein. The D gene is left open where the match is weak. Size is stated for part of the rows, as once, few or many counts, or as a class when the clone is expanded.

d_call: TRBD1; clone_size: -; j_call: TRBJ2-7; v_call: TRBV7-6; cdr3_nt: TGTGCCAGCAGCTTACCAACAACGGACAGGGCTAACGAGCAGTACTTC; cdr3_aa: CASSLPTTDRANEQYF
d_call: -; clone_size: -; j_call: TRBJ1-1; v_call: TRBV12-3/TRBV12-4; cdr3_nt: TGTGCCAGCAGTTTTTCGGCCAGGGTGAACACTGAAGCTTTCTTT; cdr3_aa: CASSFSARVNTEAFF
d_call: -; clone_size: few; j_call: TRBJ1-3; v_call: TRBV14; cdr3_nt: TGTGCCAGCAGCCAACGGCCGGGAAACTCTGGAAACACCATATATTTT; cdr3_aa: CASSQRPGNSGNTIYF
d_call: -; clone_size: -; j_call: TRBJ2-4; v_call: TRBV20-1; cdr3_nt: TGCAGTGCTATAACAGGCAAAAACATTCAGTACTTC; cdr3_aa: CSAITGKNIQYF
d_call: -; clone_size: -; j_call: TRBJ1-1; v_call: TRBV6-2/TRBV6-3; cdr3_nt: TGTGCCAGCAGTTACCCGGTGAACACTGAAGCTTTCTTT; cdr3_aa: CASSYPVNTEAFF
d_call: -; clone_size: -; j_call: TRBJ1-2; v_call: TRBV7-9; cdr3_nt: TGTGCCAGCAGCCCAAACAGGGTTCAAAACTATGGCTACACCTTC; cdr3_aa: CASSPNRVQNYGYTF
d_call: -; clone_size: many; j_call: TRBJ2-2; v_call: TRBV6-6; cdr3_nt: TGTGCCAGCAGTTACCTACGGGGGACCGGGGAGCTGTTTTTT; cdr3_aa: CASSYLRGTGELFF
d_call: -; clone_size: many; j_call: TRBJ1-1; v_call: TRBV7-2; cdr3_nt: TGTGCCAGCAGCTTAGCACGGGGAGGGACCACTGAAGCTTTCTTT; cdr3_aa: CASSLARGGTTEAFF
d_call: -; clone_size: -; j_call: TRBJ1-2; v_call: TRBV13; cdr3_nt: TGTGCCTGGACGCCGGCTAGGCAGGACTATGGCTACACCTTC; cdr3_aa: CAWTPARQDYGYTF
d_call: -; clone_size: -; j_call: TRBJ2-1; v_call: TRBV18; cdr3_nt: TGTGCCAGATCACCACCGATAGGGGCAAGCTCCTACAATGAGCAGTTCTTC; cdr3_aa: CARSPPIGASSYNEQFF
d_call: -; clone_size: few; j_call: TRBJ2-5; v_call: TRBV15; cdr3_nt: TGTGCCACCAGCAGAGATCTGGGAGGAGGGGAGACCCAGTACTTC; cdr3_aa: CATSRDLGGGETQYF
d_call: -; clone_size: -; j_call: TRBJ1-5; v_call: TRBV24-1; cdr3_nt: TGTGCCACCGGGTCAATAGGCAGCAATCAGCCCCAGCATTTT; cdr3_aa: CATGSIGSNQPQHF
d_call: -; clone_size: many; j_call: TRBJ2-1; v_call: TRBV19; cdr3_nt: TGTGCCAGTAGTCGTAGACAGGGAGGATCGGGTGAGCAGTTCTTC; cdr3_aa: CASSRRQGGSGEQFF
d_call: TRBD1; clone_size: few; j_call: TRBJ1-1; v_call: TRBV6-5; cdr3_nt: TGTGCCAGCAGTACCAAGGACAGGGGACTAGCGGGGCCTGAAGCTTTCTTT; cdr3_aa: CASSTKDRGLAGPEAFF
d_call: -; clone_size: -; j_call: TRBJ2-7; v_call: TRBV4-1; cdr3_nt: TGCGCCAGCAGCCTTAACCTAGGAGGGGTAGCCTACGAGCAGTACTTC; cdr3_aa: CASSLNLGGVAYEQYF
d_call: -; clone_size: -; j_call: TRBJ1-2; v_call: TRBV4-2; cdr3_nt: TGTGCCAGCAGACAAGTTGAAATCGTCTTAGATGGCTACACCTTC; cdr3_aa: CASRQVEIVLDGYTF
d_call: -; clone_size: -; j_call: TRBJ1-5; v_call: TRBV4-1; cdr3_nt: TGCGCCAGCAGCCAAGATCAGCGGAATCAGCCCCAGCATTTT; cdr3_aa: CASSQDQRNQPQHF